The TCR beta chain described here comes from a study of vaccination effects on CD4 cells after COVID-19. At the level of the study: All participants had two doses of either the BNT162b2 or mRNA-1273 vaccine.

Germline lookup yields CDR1 SGHNT and CDR2 YYREEE (reference sequence). The length of the CDR3 is 15 residues. Trimming took 4 bases from V and 4 from J; bases not matched to a gene: 6. A remark on this clone: Its antigen is still unknown.

Ahead of sequencing, the ViraFEST assay grew antigen-specific CD4+ T cells using viral peptide pools. Following an approximately ten-day culture, CD4+ T cells were purified. Prior SARS-CoV-2 infection was absent in the vaccine recipients, as shown by negative nucleocapsid antibodies. Half-medium changes using IL-2 medium occurred on days 3 and 7. Points from the study as a whole: Clones arising from infection and from vaccination showed marked clonal contraction late after vaccination. The study found that only 1 of 255 vaccine-induced clones from healthy vaccinees cross-reacted with common cold coronaviruses.

Libraries were prepared by immunoSEQ multiplex PCR; TCRdb keeps only in-frame clonotypes and omits some of them. The sample includes more than 30,000 clones, 66% seen only once; the top ten take under 15%. The sequencing used CD4+ T cells from PBMCs cultured with HCoV-OC43 spike peptides, collected before COVID-19 vaccination. The subset denotes: HCoV-OC43 spike overlapping peptide pool stimulation. The chain carries TRBV5-4 and TRBJ2-1, with 9 bases identical to TRBD1. The sequence was collected from a human donor who received a COVID-19 vaccine. The CDR3 loop is CASSPPGTGYNEQFF. DNA for the CDR3: TGTGCCAGCAGCCCGCCCGGGACAGGGTACAATGAGCAGTTCTTC.